A single sample gave rise to the 4 T cell receptor beta chains below, sequenced in a study of T cell repertoires in cytomegalovirus infection. TCRdb re-analysed the reads in MiXCR, keeping a single row per CDR3 protein. Of hundreds of thousands of distinct CDR3 sequences listed, 20% to 25% are singletons. The sequencing sample was made of CD8+ T cells from PBMCs. Source of these receptors: a human donor in good health (CMV status not recorded). Some clones in this sample may be carry-over from other donors' samples.

Concerning this clonotype: A far larger clone is off by one base, so a read error is likely. As DNA, the CDR3 is TGTGTCAGCAGCCGAACAGGGCCCGGGGAGCTGTTTTTT. Its protein is CVSSRTGPGELFF. The chain couples TRBV7-3 to TRBJ2-2; perhaps TRBD1 as D (6 bases). This CDR3 has 13 amino acids. Germline assignment: CDR1 SGHTA and CDR2 FQGTGA.

This clonotype was observed a few times. The rearrangement links TRBV25-1 to TRBJ2-7, with 8 bases lining up with TRBD1. CDR1 and CDR2 (germline): MGHDK, SYGVNS. This CDR3 has 15 amino acids. V trimming: 3 bases; J trimming: 2 bases; junction bases outside the gene matches: 6. CDR3 sequence reads: CASSDRTGTPYEQYF. The CDR3 coding sequence is TGTGCCAGCAGTGATCGGACAGGGACGCCCTACGAGCAGTACTTC.

This clonotype was found once. This sequence may be a read error, since a much larger clone differs from it by one base. V gene TRBV7-8 combines with J gene TRBJ2-3; D is perhaps TRBD2 (5 bases). Looked up from germline, CDR1 is SGHVS and CDR2 is FQNEAQ. The CDR3 spans 19 residues. The CDR3: CVSSSKDYITPQDTDTQYF. The CDR3, as DNA: TGTGTCAGCAGCTCGAAAGACTATATAACCCCACAAGACACAGATACGCAGTATTTT. The full variable domain, its missing parts supplied by reference TRBV7-8 and TRBJ2-3, is GAGVSQSPRYKVAKRGQDVALRCDPISGHVSLFWYQQALGQGPEFLTYFQNEAQLDKSGLPSDRFFAERPEGSVSTLKIQRTQQEDSAVYLCVSSSKDYITPQDTDTQYFGPGTRLTVL.

This clonotype has a count of ten or more. The rearrangement uses TRBV7-9 and TRBJ2-7, with D possibly matching TRBD1 (6 bases). Trimming stripped 5 bases from V and 3 bases from J, with 14 bases between. The CDR3 is made up of 14 amino acids. The V gene's germline CDR1 is SEHNR and CDR2 FQNEAQ (reference sequence). CDR3 DNA: TGTGCCAGCAGCGCGACAGGCCACTTCTACGAGCAGTACGTC. Translated, it gives CASSATGHFYEQYV.